This T cell receptor beta chain emerged from a study of shared clonotypes between healthy human individuals. Study outcomes and limitations: Generation probability values for non-shared clonotypes were lower than those for clonotypes shared by all four donors. Rarefaction curves obtained for sorted subsets showed sequencing incomplete despite large depth.

On sorted subsets, replicate PCRs used approximately 200 ng DNA, or about 33,000 T cell genomes. Clones were read by immunoSEQ multiplex PCR, and TCRdb kept only the in-frame ones, dropping some. Of over 800,000 clones listed, nearly 95% were seen once; the top ten hold nearly 25%. Naive CD8 cells, CD45RO-negative and positively selected for CCR7, excluded terminally differentiated effector memory CD45RA+ cells. All participating donors were Caucasian adults from Nashville, Tennessee. A word on this clone: No antigen is known for it.

The CDR3 runs 13 residues. V lost 3 bases to trimming and J lost 6 bases, with 9 bases between them. Per germline, CDR1 SNHLY and CDR2 FYNNEI. This TCR was sampled from a young man in good health. Source material: naive CD8+ T cells sorted from blood. This sequence joins TRBV2 and TRBJ2-1; maybe TRBD1 (6 bases). This CDR3 reads CASSEGRGNEQFF. Here the CDR3 DNA reads TGTGCCAGCAGTGAGGGCAGGGGCAATGAGCAGTTCTTC.